This passage covers 14 T cell receptor beta chains from one sample sequenced in a study of neoadjuvant nivolumab and ipilimumab in lung cancer. The method was immunoSEQ multiplex PCR; TCRdb's version includes in-frame clones alone and lacks a portion of them. The data hold roughly 2,000 clones, with about 80% observed a single time. The material sequenced was adjacent normal lung tissue, taken after neoadjuvant nivolumab, alone or with ipilimumab, at or shortly before surgery. These receptors all stem from an adult with non-small cell lung cancer.

The rearrangement uses TRBV29-1 and TRBJ2-4, with 7 bases identical to TRBD2. The CDR3 runs to 15 residues. Germline CDR1 is SQVTM and CDR2 is ANQGSEA. V lost 7 bases and J lost 4; bases outside the gene matches: 13. The CDR3 sequence: CSATWEGSEKNIQYF. The CDR3 DNA reads TGCAGCGCCACATGGGAGGGATCGGAGAAAAACATTCAGTACTTC. The whole variable domain, remainder taken from reference TRBV29-1 and TRBJ2-4, is SAVISQKPSRDICQRGTSLTIQCQVDSQVTMMFWYRQQPGQSLTLIATANQGSEATYESGFVIDKFPISRPNLTFSTLTVSNMSPEDSSIYLCSATWEGSEKNIQYFGAGTRLSVL.

A single count supports this clone. The chain is built from TRBV4-1 and TRBJ2-7; D gene uncertain. Germline values: CDR1 MGHRA, CDR2 YSYEKL. The ends were cut back, 0 bases at V and 3 bases at J, with 12 bases in the middle. The CDR3 totals 15 residues. The CDR3 DNA reads as TGCGCCAGCAGCCAAGATCAATCGAGGTACTACGAGCAGTACTTC. Protein product: CASSQDQSRYYEQYF.

The CDR3: CASSFGQVLSNQPQHF. The CDR3 DNA reads as TGTGCCAGCAGCTTTGGACAGGTCCTTAGCAATCAGCCCCAGCATTTT. The chain carries TRBV5-8 and TRBJ1-5, with 7 bases that match TRBD1. The germline V gene has CDR1 SGHTS and CDR2 YDEGEE. The V and J ends lost 2 bases and 0 bases, in that order; junction bases with no gene match: 5. The CDR3 runs to 16 residues.

The chain carries TRBV11-1 and TRBJ2-2, with TRBD1 identical over 9 bases. This CDR3 spans 15 amino acids. Unmatched junction bases numbered 4, after V lost 5 bases and J lost 3 bases. Germline V lookup: CDR1 SGHAT, CDR2 FQDESV (reference sequence). CDR3: CASSAGTGYTGELFF. The CDR3 bases are TGTGCCAGCAGCGCCGGGACAGGGTACACCGGGGAGCTGTTTTTT.

This chain links TRBV6-4 with TRBJ1-5; D possibly corresponds to TRBD1 (6 bases). CDR1 and CDR2 from the germline V gene are MRHNA and SNTAGT. The CDR3 loop spans 13 amino acids. V lost 3 bases, J lost 6 bases, and 9 bases lay in between. CDR3 nucleotides: TGTGCCAGCAGTGAGGGGGCTAGTCAGCCCCAGCATTTT. It specifies CASSEGASQPQHF.

The chain is built from TRBV4-2 and TRBJ1-4; D is unclear. This CDR3 region has 16 residues. Germline values: CDR1 LGHNA, CDR2 YNFKEQ. Between the trimmed V and J ends, which lost 1 base and 2 bases, there was a span of 11 bases. Here the CDR3 reads CASSQVLAGTNEKLFF. CDR3 DNA sequence: TGTGCCAGCAGCCAAGTTCTGGCCGGCACTAATGAAAAACTGTTTTTT.

The chain links TRBV12-2 to TRBJ1-1; the D call of TRBD1 is as the table states it, not checked on the DNA. TRBV12-2 is assigned pseudogene status. The CDR3 consists of 18 residues. For the CDR3, the DNA is TGTGCAAGTCGCTTAGTGAGATCGTGGGCCTGGTGGGACACTGAAGCTTTCTTT. The encoded protein is CASRLVRSWAWWDTEAFF.

This clone was recorded once. The CDR3 loop is CASSLGQGAFYGYTF. The CDR3 nucleotides read TGTGCCAGCAGCTTAGGCCAGGGGGCATTCTATGGCTACACCTTC. The chain recombines TRBV7-2 with TRBJ1-2, with 8 bases that match TRBD1. CDR3 length equals 15 residues. The V gene's germline CDR1 is SGHTA and CDR2 FQGNSA. V lost 1 base, J lost 4 bases, and 5 bases stayed unmatched.

The chain joins TRBV5-1 to TRBJ1-4; TRBD1 agrees at 7 bases. CDR1 SGHRS and CDR2 YFSETQ come from the germline V gene. This CDR3 comprises 15 residues. Unmatched junction bases numbered 9, after V lost 3 bases and J lost 7 bases. The CDR3: CASSSTGVVFEKLFF. DNA for the CDR3: TGCGCCAGCAGCTCTACAGGGGTTGTTTTTGAAAAACTGTTTTTT.

The rearrangement uses TRBV10-1 and TRBJ2-1; no clear D gene. The germline V gene has CDR1 WNHNN and CDR2 SYGVQD (reference sequence). The CDR3 is 15 residues long. Deletions cut 6 bases from V and 4 bases from J, with 16 bases between. DNA of the CDR3: TGCGCCAGCAGCCCGCCCGGCGGTTCATACAATGAGCAGTTCTTC. As protein: CASSPPGGSYNEQFF.

The genes are TRBV6-6 and TRBJ2-7, with D tentatively TRBD2 (6 bases). Germline-derived CDR1 and CDR2 are MNHNY and SVGAGI (reference sequence). V was pared by 0 bases and J by 0 bases, with 12 bases between. This CDR3 is 16 amino acids long. The CDR3 nucleotides read TGTGCCAGCAGTTACTCGAGCGGGCCTAGCTCCTACGAGCAGTACTTC. It translates to CASSYSSGPSSYEQYF.

CDR3 amino acids: CASTPKRGSGGETQYF. In nucleotides, the CDR3 is TGCGCCAGCACCCCAAAGAGGGGGTCGGGAGGAGAGACCCAGTACTTC. The chain carries TRBV4-1 and TRBJ2-5; the D gene is possibly TRBD2 (7 bases). Looked up from germline, CDR1 is MGHRA and CDR2 is YSYEKL. CDR3 length: 16 residues. Trimming stripped 7 bases from V and 4 bases from J, with 22 bases between.

This chain joins TRBV6-5 and TRBJ1-2; 8 nucleotides align to TRBD1. V lost 6 bases and J lost 4; bases outside the gene matches: 4. Germline V gives CDR1 MNHEY, CDR2 SVGAGI. The CDR3 loop spans 13 amino acids. The CDR3 sequence is CASSPDRGYGYTF. CDR3 in DNA: TGTGCCAGCAGCCCAGACAGGGGCTATGGCTACACCTTC.

This clone was counted between two and nine times. This chain joins TRBV5-1 and TRBJ2-7; weak D call: TRBD1 (6 bases). CDR3 size: 13 residues. Between the trimmed V and J ends, which lost 5 bases and 3 bases, there was a span of 12 bases. Germline V gene data show CDR1 as SGHRS and CDR2 as YFSETQ. In DNA, the CDR3 is TGCGCCAGCAGTTCCCAAGGGGGCTACGAGCAGTACTTC. This codes for CASSSQGGYEQYF.